The rows below give T cell receptor beta chains drawn from one sample of a study of blood T cell repertoires in COVID-19. Sequenced by immunoSEQ multiplex PCR; TCRdb stores in-frame clones only, minus some. The data hold approximately 250,000 clones, with around 86% observed a single time. The sequencing input was peripheral blood. Source of these receptors: a man in his late teens or twenties with active or convalescent COVID-19. The CDR3 runs from the conserved cysteine through the conserved F or W. The D gene is left open where the match is weak. Only part of the rows carry a size: once, few, many, or a class if the clone is expanded.

d_gene: NA
v_gene: TRBV12-3/TRBV12-4
j_gene: TRBJ1-2
abundance: NA
CDR3aa: CASSQKRVFGYTF
CDR3nt: TGTGCCAGCAGTCAAAAGAGGGTATTCGGCTACACCTTC

d_gene: TRBD2
v_gene: TRBV24-1
j_gene: TRBJ2-4
abundance: NA
CDR3aa: CATSFGGGKNIQYF
CDR3nt: TGTGCCACCAGTTTCGGGGGGGGTAAAAACATTCAGTACTTC

d_gene: NA
v_gene: TRBV3-1/TRBV3-2
j_gene: TRBJ2-7
abundance: NA
CDR3aa: CASRRRLFPYEQYF
CDR3nt: TGTGCCAGCAGAAGGCGGCTCTTTCCCTACGAGCAGTACTTC

d_gene: TRBD1
v_gene: TRBV9
j_gene: TRBJ1-2
abundance: NA
CDR3aa: CASSPGTGLNYGYTF
CDR3nt: TGTGCCAGCAGCCCGGGGACAGGGCTTAACTATGGCTACACCTTC

d_gene: NA
v_gene: TRBV2
j_gene: TRBJ1-5
abundance: NA
CDR3aa: CASSGEMDPGAQHF
CDR3nt: TGTGCCAGCAGTGGAGAAATGGACCCCGGGGCCCAGCATTTT

d_gene: NA
v_gene: TRBV7-8
j_gene: TRBJ2-3
abundance: NA
CDR3aa: CASSLVRRVSTDTQYF
CDR3nt: TGTGCCAGCAGCTTAGTTCGCAGGGTGAGCACAGATACGCAGTATTTT

d_gene: NA
v_gene: TRBV5-5
j_gene: TRBJ1-6
abundance: NA
CDR3aa: CASSFPGSGSPLHF
CDR3nt: TGTGCCAGCAGCTTCCCGGGCAGCGGTTCACCCCTCCACTTT

d_gene: NA
v_gene: TRBV2
j_gene: TRBJ1-5
abundance: NA
CDR3aa: CASSEGLGGAKQPQHF
CDR3nt: TGTGCCAGCAGTGAAGGCTTAGGGGGGGCGAAGCAGCCCCAGCATTTT

d_gene: NA
v_gene: TRBV5-3
j_gene: TRBJ2-2
abundance: once
CDR3aa: CGHAPEVGVLFF
CDR3nt: TGCGGCCACGCCCCCGAGGTAGGGGTGCTGTTTTTT

d_gene: TRBD2
v_gene: TRBV9
j_gene: TRBJ2-1
abundance: NA
CDR3aa: CASSVSSGSGFEQFF
CDR3nt: TGTGCCAGCAGCGTCTCTAGCGGGAGTGGTTTTGAGCAGTTCTTC

d_gene: NA
v_gene: TRBV6-4
j_gene: TRBJ2-1
abundance: NA
CDR3aa: CASSATPGVEKIYNEQFF
CDR3nt: TGTGCCAGCAGTGCTACCCCGGGGGTGGAGAAGATATACAATGAGCAGTTCTTC

d_gene: NA
v_gene: TRBV9
j_gene: TRBJ1-1
abundance: NA
CDR3aa: CASSVEGGEGNTEAFF
CDR3nt: TGTGCCAGCAGCGTAGAGGGAGGGGAGGGGAACACTGAAGCTTTCTTT

d_gene: TRBD2
v_gene: TRBV3-1/TRBV3-2
j_gene: TRBJ2-2
abundance: NA
CDR3aa: CASSRASGANTGELFF
CDR3nt: TGTGCCAGCAGCCGGGCTAGCGGGGCGAACACCGGGGAGCTGTTTTTT

d_gene: NA
v_gene: TRBV7-6
j_gene: TRBJ1-1
abundance: NA
CDR3aa: CASGPPAGPNTEAFF
CDR3nt: TGTGCCAGCGGACCCCCGGCGGGCCCGAACACTGAAGCTTTCTTT

d_gene: TRBD1
v_gene: TRBV7-9
j_gene: TRBJ2-3
abundance: NA
CDR3aa: CASSLWSGQRTDTQYF
CDR3nt: TGTGCCAGCAGCTTGTGGTCGGGACAGCGGACAGATACGCAGTATTTT

d_gene: TRBD1
v_gene: TRBV7-3
j_gene: TRBJ2-7
abundance: once
CDR3aa: CASSSTGSRSYEQYF
CDR3nt: TGTGCCAGCAGCTCGACAGGGTCCCGGAGCTACGAGCAGTACTTC

d_gene: NA
v_gene: TRBV18
j_gene: TRBJ1-5
abundance: NA
CDR3aa: CASSTSGQPQHF
CDR3nt: TGTGCCAGCTCAACGTCCGGTCAGCCCCAGCATTTT

d_gene: TRBD2
v_gene: TRBV7-2
j_gene: TRBJ2-5
abundance: NA
CDR3aa: CASSLSGTSGRETQYF
CDR3nt: TGTGCCAGCAGCTTGTCCGGGACTAGCGGGAGGGAGACCCAGTACTTC

d_gene: NA
v_gene: TRBV9
j_gene: TRBJ2-7
abundance: NA
CDR3aa: CASSGGPDNFSYEQYF
CDR3nt: TGTGCCAGCAGCGGGGGGCCAGATAATTTCTCCTACGAGCAGTACTTC

d_gene: TRBD1
v_gene: TRBV9
j_gene: TRBJ2-7
abundance: NA
CDR3aa: CASSAGAGTGGSVGEQYF
CDR3nt: TGTGCCAGCAGTGCCGGGGCCGGAACAGGGGGTTCGGTTGGGGAGCAGTACTTC

d_gene: TRBD1
v_gene: TRBV19
j_gene: TRBJ1-4
abundance: NA
CDR3aa: CASNSGGGYEKLFF
CDR3nt: TGTGCCAGTAATTCAGGGGGCGGTTATGAAAAACTGTTTTTT

d_gene: TRBD2
v_gene: TRBV19
j_gene: TRBJ2-1
abundance: NA
CDR3aa: CATRLAGSSYNEQFF
CDR3nt: TGTGCCACCCGACTAGCGGGGAGCTCCTACAATGAGCAGTTCTTC

d_gene: TRBD2
v_gene: TRBV2
j_gene: TRBJ2-3
abundance: many
CDR3aa: CASSVGLASTDTQYF
CDR3nt: TGTGCCAGCAGTGTGGGACTAGCGAGCACAGATACGCAGTATTTT

d_gene: NA
v_gene: TRBV6-2/TRBV6-3
j_gene: TRBJ1-2
abundance: NA
CDR3aa: CASSYSAGGYGYTF
CDR3nt: TGTGCCAGCAGTTACTCGGCGGGGGGCTATGGCTACACCTTC

d_gene: NA
v_gene: TRBV4-3
j_gene: TRBJ1-6
abundance: NA
CDR3aa: CASSQDYPGNSPLHF
CDR3nt: TGCGCCAGCAGCCAAGATTACCCCGGGAATTCACCCCTCCACTTT

d_gene: TRBD1
v_gene: TRBV5-6
j_gene: TRBJ2-7
abundance: NA
CDR3aa: CATLYRDSPEQYF
CDR3nt: TGTGCCACCCTATACCGGGACAGTCCCGAGCAGTACTTC

d_gene: NA
v_gene: TRBV7-9
j_gene: TRBJ1-1
abundance: NA
CDR3aa: CASSLSYGEANTEAFF
CDR3nt: TGTGCCAGCAGCTTAAGTTACGGGGAAGCGAACACTGAAGCTTTCTTT

d_gene: NA
v_gene: TRBV9
j_gene: TRBJ1-3
abundance: NA
CDR3aa: CASSVDRTGNTIYF
CDR3nt: TGTGCCAGCAGCGTAGACAGGACTGGAAACACCATATATTTT

d_gene: NA
v_gene: TRBV4-1
j_gene: TRBJ1-1
abundance: NA
CDR3aa: CASSQGWETEAFF
CDR3nt: TGCGCCAGCAGCCAAGGCTGGGAGACTGAAGCTTTCTTT

d_gene: NA
v_gene: TRBV5-5
j_gene: TRBJ2-7
abundance: NA
CDR3aa: CASSLEIFYEQYF
CDR3nt: TGTGCCAGCAGCTTGGAAATATTCTACGAGCAGTACTTC

d_gene: NA
v_gene: TRBV14
j_gene: TRBJ1-1
abundance: NA
CDR3aa: CASSWGLDTEAFF
CDR3nt: TGTGCCAGCAGTTGGGGACTGGACACTGAAGCTTTCTTT

d_gene: NA
v_gene: TRBV14
j_gene: TRBJ2-3
abundance: NA
CDR3aa: CASSRDWTDTQYF
CDR3nt: TGTGCCAGCAGCCGGGACTGGACAGATACGCAGTATTTT

d_gene: TRBD1
v_gene: TRBV4-3
j_gene: TRBJ1-1
abundance: NA
CDR3aa: CASSQGGRGEVGNTEAFF
CDR3nt: TGCGCCAGCAGCCAAGGGGGCAGGGGGGAGGTCGGGAACACTGAAGCTTTCTTT

d_gene: NA
v_gene: TRBV4-2
j_gene: TRBJ1-4
abundance: NA
CDR3aa: CASSQDFTQGSSEKLFF
CDR3nt: TGTGCCAGCAGCCAAGATTTTACGCAGGGGAGTAGTGAAAAACTGTTTTTT

d_gene: TRBD1
v_gene: TRBV3-1/TRBV3-2
j_gene: TRBJ2-5
abundance: NA
CDR3aa: CASSSGTGIGETQYF
CDR3nt: TGTGCCAGCAGCTCCGGGACAGGGATAGGAGAGACCCAGTACTTC

d_gene: TRBD1
v_gene: TRBV29-1
j_gene: TRBJ2-6
abundance: once
CDR3aa: CSVEGTGGSGANVLTF
CDR3nt: TGCAGCGTTGAAGGGACAGGGGGCTCTGGGGCCAACGTCCTGACTTTC

d_gene: NA
v_gene: TRBV18
j_gene: TRBJ2-3
abundance: NA
CDR3aa: CASSPAGAWTDTQYF
CDR3nt: TGTGCCAGCTCACCAGCAGGGGCATGGACAGATACGCAGTATTTT

d_gene: NA
v_gene: TRBV24-1
j_gene: TRBJ2-5
abundance: NA
CDR3aa: CATSDLQFGGRETQYF
CDR3nt: TGTGCCACCAGTGATTTGCAGTTTGGCGGCCGAGAGACCCAGTACTTC

d_gene: NA
v_gene: TRBV27
j_gene: TRBJ2-7
abundance: NA
CDR3aa: CASRKQTGLTYEQYF
CDR3nt: TGTGCCAGCAGGAAACAGACAGGATTAACCTACGAGCAGTACTTC

d_gene: TRBD2
v_gene: TRBV10-3
j_gene: TRBJ2-1
abundance: NA
CDR3aa: CAIKTSGWNEQFF
CDR3nt: TGTGCCATCAAGACTAGCGGGTGGAATGAGCAGTTCTTC

d_gene: TRBD2
v_gene: TRBV7-9
j_gene: TRBJ2-3
abundance: NA
CDR3aa: CASSLGGGAADTQYF
CDR3nt: TGTGCCAGCAGCTTAGGCGGGGGGGCAGCAGATACGCAGTATTTT

d_gene: TRBD2
v_gene: TRBV7-9
j_gene: TRBJ2-5
abundance: NA
CDR3aa: CASRSTSGGRETQYF
CDR3nt: TGTGCCAGCAGATCGACTAGCGGGGGAAGAGAGACCCAGTACTTC

d_gene: NA
v_gene: TRBV6-6
j_gene: TRBJ2-1
abundance: NA
CDR3aa: CASTDFYNEQFF
CDR3nt: TGTGCCAGCACGGACTTTTACAATGAGCAGTTCTTC

d_gene: TRBD1
v_gene: TRBV3-1/TRBV3-2
j_gene: TRBJ1-2
abundance: NA
CDR3aa: CASSHQDRAKNYGYTF
CDR3nt: TGTGCCAGCAGCCACCAGGACAGGGCAAAGAACTATGGCTACACCTTC

d_gene: TRBD2
v_gene: TRBV4-2
j_gene: TRBJ2-3
abundance: NA
CDR3aa: CASSQELAGGLNTQYF
CDR3nt: TGTGCCAGCAGCCAAGAACTAGCGGGGGGGCTAAATACGCAGTATTTT

d_gene: NA
v_gene: TRBV2
j_gene: TRBJ1-6
abundance: NA
CDR3aa: CASTEGNRVSPLHF
CDR3nt: TGTGCCAGCACCGAAGGCAACAGGGTTTCACCCCTCCACTTT

d_gene: TRBD2
v_gene: TRBV6-5
j_gene: TRBJ2-7
abundance: NA
CDR3aa: CASSYSPGLGYEQYF
CDR3nt: TGTGCCAGCAGTTACTCGCCGGGACTAGGCTACGAGCAGTACTTC

d_gene: NA
v_gene: TRBV5-1
j_gene: TRBJ1-2
abundance: once
CDR3aa: CASSLARTDGYTF
CDR3nt: TGCGCCAGCAGCTTGGCGAGGACAGATGGCTACACCTTC

d_gene: NA
v_gene: TRBV4-2
j_gene: TRBJ2-1
abundance: NA
CDR3aa: CASSQDQSINEQFF
CDR3nt: TGTGCCAGCAGCCAAGATCAGTCCATCAATGAGCAGTTCTTC

d_gene: NA
v_gene: TRBV28
j_gene: TRBJ1-2
abundance: NA
CDR3aa: CASSSLTPSGYTF
CDR3nt: TGTGCCAGCAGTTCCCTAACCCCTTCAGGCTACACCTTC

d_gene: NA
v_gene: TRBV6-2/TRBV6-3
j_gene: TRBJ2-1
abundance: NA
CDR3aa: CASSYFKGRDEQFF
CDR3nt: TGTGCCAGCAGTTACTTCAAGGGGCGCGATGAGCAGTTCTTC

d_gene: NA
v_gene: TRBV2
j_gene: TRBJ1-1
abundance: NA
CDR3aa: CASSETGLEAFF
CDR3nt: TGTGCCAGCAGCGAGACAGGACTTGAAGCTTTCTTT